The 5 T cell receptor beta chains listed next were all sequenced from one sample in a study of human T cells and chemical hapten exposure. Via MiXCR, TCRdb re-called the RACE reads, giving one row per CDR3 protein. This table has 50,000 to 70,000 distinct CDR3 sequences, around 12% appearing once. Described time point: patch test 3, about 24 weeks after DPC sensitization. Regarding treatment: therapeutic diphenylcyclopropenone sensitization with weekly scalp DPC. Here the sequenced sample was whole blood, taken in connection with sensitization to the hapten diphenylcyclopropenone (DPC). These receptors were taken from a man aged 25-45 years with alopecia areata. Some clones in this sample may be carry-over from other donors' samples.

Remarks on this clonotype: This may be a read error, as it is one base from a much larger clone. V gene TRBV7-2 combines with J gene TRBJ1-5; D might be TRBD1 (5 bases). This CDR3 comprises 15 residues. Per the germline V gene, CDR1 is SGHTA and CDR2 is FQGNSA. V lost 1 base to trimming and J lost 3 bases, with 10 bases between them. CDR3 DNA sequence: TGTACCAGCAGCTTAGGGGGCACAGACAATCAGCCCCAGCATTTT. It codes for CTSSLGGTDNQPQHF.

This clonotype was recorded a few times. V usage is TRBV5-1 and J usage is TRBJ2-7; 8 bases align to TRBD1. Unmatched junction bases numbered 10, after V lost 4 bases and J lost 7 bases. Per germline, CDR1 SGHRS and CDR2 YFSETQ. The CDR3 spans 14 residues. The CDR3, as DNA: TGCGCCAGCAGCCCCCCCCAGGGGGCGCGTGAGCAGTACTTC. Its translation: CASSPPQGAREQYF.

This clonotype was found a few times. V and J are TRBV7-6 and TRBJ2-7; D not resolved. Per the germline V gene, CDR1 is SGHVS and CDR2 is FNYEAQ. This CDR3 comprises 15 residues. V was clipped by 4 bases and J by 3 bases, with 16 bases between them. The CDR3 sequence is CASSSGPGAVYEQYF. In nucleotides, the CDR3 is TGTGCCAGCAGCTCAGGCCCAGGTGCGGTCTACGAGCAGTACTTC.

The V and J genes are TRBV6-1 and TRBJ1-4; a possible D gene is TRBD1 (5 bases). This CDR3 comprises 17 residues. The V gene's germline CDR1 is MNHNS and CDR2 SASEGT. Deletions cut 6 bases from V and 4 bases from J, with 21 bases between. CDR3 sequence (DNA): TGTGCCAGCAGCCCCGGATATGTGCGGGGGTTTAATGAAAAACTGTTTTTT. Amino acids: CASSPGYVRGFNEKLFF.

This clonotype was seen ten or more times. The genes are TRBV6-2 or TRBV6-3 and TRBJ2-3; no clear D. CDR3 length equals 12 residues. With 7 bases removed from V and 2 bases from J, the gap between germline ends came to 7 bases. The germline CDR1 and CDR2 sequences are MNHEY and SVGEGT. This chain's CDR3 is CASIGNTDTQYF. In nucleotides, the CDR3 is TGTGCCAGCATAGGGAACACAGATACGCAGTATTTT.